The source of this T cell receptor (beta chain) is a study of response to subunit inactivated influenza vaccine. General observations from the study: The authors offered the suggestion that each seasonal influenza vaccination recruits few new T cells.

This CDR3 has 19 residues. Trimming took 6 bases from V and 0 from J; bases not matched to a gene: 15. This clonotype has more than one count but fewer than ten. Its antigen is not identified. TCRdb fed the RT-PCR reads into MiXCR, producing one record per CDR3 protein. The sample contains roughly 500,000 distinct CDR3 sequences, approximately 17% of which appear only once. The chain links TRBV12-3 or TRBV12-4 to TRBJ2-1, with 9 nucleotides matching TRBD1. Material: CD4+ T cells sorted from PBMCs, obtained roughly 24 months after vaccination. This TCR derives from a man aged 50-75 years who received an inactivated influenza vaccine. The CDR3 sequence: CASSTSRDRVRSSYNEQFF. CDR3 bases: TGTGCCAGCAGCACTTCCCGGGACAGGGTTAGGAGCTCCTACAATGAGCAGTTCTTC.